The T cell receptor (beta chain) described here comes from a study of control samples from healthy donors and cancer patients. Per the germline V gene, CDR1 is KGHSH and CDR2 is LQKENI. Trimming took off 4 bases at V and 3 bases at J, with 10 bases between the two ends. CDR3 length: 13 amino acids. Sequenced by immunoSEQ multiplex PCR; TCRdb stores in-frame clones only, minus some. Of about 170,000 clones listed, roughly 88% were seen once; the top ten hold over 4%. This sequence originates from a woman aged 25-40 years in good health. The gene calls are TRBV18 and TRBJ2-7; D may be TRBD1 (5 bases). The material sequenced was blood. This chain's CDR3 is CASSLRANYEQYF. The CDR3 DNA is TGTGCCAGCTCACTCAGGGCCAACTACGAGCAGTACTTC.